This T cell receptor beta chain emerged from a study of graft-versus-host responses after intestinal transplantation. As for the study in general: For approximately three years after anti-thymocyte globulin induction, all recipients took tacrolimus and steroids. Findings of the study overall: Recipient-marrow GvH clones were detected, some having first appeared in ileum or blood.

The CDR3 runs to 14 residues. In germline, CDR1 is LNHNV, CDR2 YYDKDF (reference sequence). The V gene end was trimmed by 1 base and the J gene end by 9 bases; junction bases not matched to a gene: 3. Only in-frame clones appear in the TCRdb table, and some are missing; sequencing was by immunoSEQ multiplex PCR. This sample yields more than 80,000 clones, of which roughly four fifths are seen a single time; 15% to 20% belongs to the top ten. This clone was detected only a few times. As yet, its antigen is unknown. The TCR sequence derives from a human donor who received an intestinal transplant. The sample was unstimulated CD8+ T cells sorted from spleen or lymph node cells, taken before intestinal transplant. The rearrangement links TRBV15 to TRBJ2-1, with 10 bases aligning to TRBD1. CDR3 sequence: CATSRGQGAVEQFF. DNA of the CDR3: TGTGCCACCAGCAGAGGACAGGGGGCCGTTGAGCAGTTCTTC.